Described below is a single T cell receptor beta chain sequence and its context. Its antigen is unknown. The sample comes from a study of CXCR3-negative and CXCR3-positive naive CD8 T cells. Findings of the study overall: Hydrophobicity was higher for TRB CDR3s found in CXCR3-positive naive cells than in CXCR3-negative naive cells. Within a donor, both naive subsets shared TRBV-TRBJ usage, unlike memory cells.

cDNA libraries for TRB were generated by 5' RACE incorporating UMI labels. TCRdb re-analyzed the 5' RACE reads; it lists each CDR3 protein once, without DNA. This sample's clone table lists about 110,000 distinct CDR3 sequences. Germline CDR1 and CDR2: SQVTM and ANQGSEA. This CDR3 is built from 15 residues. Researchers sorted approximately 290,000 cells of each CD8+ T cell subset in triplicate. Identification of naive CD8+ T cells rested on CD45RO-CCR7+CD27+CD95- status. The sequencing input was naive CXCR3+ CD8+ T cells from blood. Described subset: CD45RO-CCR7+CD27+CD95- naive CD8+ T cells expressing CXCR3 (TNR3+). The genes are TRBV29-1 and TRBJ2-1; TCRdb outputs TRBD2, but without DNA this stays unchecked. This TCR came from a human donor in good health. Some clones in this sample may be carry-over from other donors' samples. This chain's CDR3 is CSVTRGLAGGDEQFF.